One sample yielded the 20 T cell receptor beta chains listed below, sequenced in a study of PD-1 blockade in mismatch repair-deficient tumors. The data were produced by immunoSEQ multiplex PCR, yet TCRdb's version contains in-frame clones alone and is incomplete. The repertoire includes more than 50,000 clones, approximately 88% of them detected once, and around 13% sits in the top ten. This specimen consisted of peripheral blood, obtained 52 weeks after starting pembrolizumab. The receptors were sampled from an adult with mismatch repair-deficient cancer.

The chain uses TRBV27 and TRBJ1-2; D is unresolved. Per germline, CDR1 MNHEY and CDR2 SMNVEV (reference sequence). The germline V and J ends were trimmed by 4 bases and 7 bases, with 16 bases remaining between them. This CDR3 contains 14 residues. The CDR3 spells CASSSIGWKGGYTF. DNA of the CDR3: TGTGCCAGCAGTTCGATAGGATGGAAGGGTGGCTACACCTTC.

This clone was seen just once. This sequence joins TRBV28 and TRBJ2-5; 9 nucleotides agree with TRBD2. The junction had 4 bases not matched to a gene; V was cut back by 3 bases and J by 5 bases. Germline V gene data show CDR1 as MDHEN and CDR2 as SYDVKM. The CDR3 is 14 residues long. CDR3 protein: CASSFSGSWETQYF. The CDR3 nucleotides are TGTGCCAGCAGTTTTAGCGGGAGTTGGGAGACCCAGTACTTC.

Only a few counts were recorded for this clone. The genes are TRBV12-5 and TRBJ2-7; D remains ambiguous. CDR1 and CDR2 from the germline V gene are LGHNT and FRNRAP. This CDR3 contains 13 residues. Deletions cut 6 bases from V and 2 bases from J, with 11 bases between. CDR3 in DNA: TGTGCTAGTGGGCCGGGCCACCCCTACGAGCAGTACTTC. It encodes CASGPGHPYEQYF.

V is TRBV12-2 and J is TRBJ1-2; the DNA was not compared with TRBD1, the D call given in the table. TRBV12-2 is described as a pseudogene. The CDR3 consists of 20 residues. The chain's CDR3 is CASRLTTRATTTYSNYGYTF. The CDR3 bases are TGTGCAAGTCGCTTGACCACCAGGGCCACTACTACTTACTCTAACTATGGCTACACCTTC.

The chain links TRBV4-3 to TRBJ2-2, with D tentatively TRBD2 (5 bases). V shed 3 bases and J shed 2 bases, with 16 bases lying between them. Germline loops: CDR1 LGHNA, CDR2 YSLEER. CDR3 size: 17 residues. The DNA of the CDR3 is TGCGCCAGCAGCCAGGGGATAAGGACTCTCAACACCGGGGAGCTGTTTTTT. Translated, it gives CASSQGIRTLNTGELFF.

This clone has only a few counts. The chain joins TRBV28 to TRBJ1-2, with D perhaps TRBD1 (6 bases). Trimming pared 5 bases from V and 3 bases from J, leaving 16 bases between. Germline lookup yields CDR1 MDHEN and CDR2 SYDVKM. The CDR3 contains 15 residues. In nucleotides, the CDR3 is TGTGCCAGCAGTCCCCTACGACAGGTTGACTATGGCTACACCTTC. Its protein product is CASSPLRQVDYGYTF.

The chain is built from TRBV28 and TRBJ2-7; 7 bases align to TRBD1. CDR1 is MDHEN and CDR2 is SYDVKM in the germline V gene. Trimming at V came to 10 bases and at J to 6 bases, leaving 9 bases not matched to a gene. This CDR3 has 12 amino acids. As DNA, the CDR3 is TGTGCCACCGGACAGGCGTACGTCGAGCAGTACTTC. This gives the protein CATGQAYVEQYF. The whole variable domain, filled in from reference TRBV28 and TRBJ2-7, reads DVKVTQSSRYLVKRTGEKVFLECVQDMDHENMFWYRQDPGLGLRLIYFSYDVKMKEKGDIPEGYSVSREKKERFSLILESASTNQTSMYLCATGQAYVEQYFGPGTRLTVT.

The V call is TRBV7-9, the J call TRBJ2-2; D remains ambiguous. The CDR3 runs 16 residues. V was trimmed by 2 bases and J by 0 bases, leaving 10 bases between them. In germline, CDR1 is SEHNR, CDR2 FQNEAQ (reference sequence). CDR3 DNA sequence: TGTGCCAGCAGCTTACTTGTCAGAACGAACACCGGGGAGCTGTTTTTT. Protein product: CASSLLVRTNTGELFF.

This chain uses TRBV7-6 with TRBJ2-7; 8 bases align to TRBD2. CDR1 SGHVS and CDR2 FNYEAQ come from the germline V gene. Trimming took 5 bases from V and 0 from J; bases not matched to a gene: 12. There are 17 residues in the CDR3. The CDR3, as DNA: TGTGCCAGCAGCCAATATTCAAGCGGGGGTACCTCCTACGAGCAGTACTTC. Residues: CASSQYSSGGTSYEQYF.

This clone appeared once. The gene calls are TRBV11-1 and TRBJ2-3; 11 bases map to TRBD1. From germline, CDR1 is SGHAT and CDR2 FQDESV (reference sequence). V lost 2 bases and J lost 5; bases outside the gene matches: 6. The length of the CDR3 is 16 residues. The CDR3: CASSLWTGGELDTQYF. For the CDR3, the DNA is TGTGCCAGCAGCTTATGGACAGGGGGCGAGTTAGATACGCAGTATTTT.

V and J are TRBV10-2 and TRBJ2-7, with no clear D. The CDR3 runs to 14 residues. Trimming took 0 bases from V and 4 from J, leaving 10 bases between them. CDR1 and CDR2 from the germline V gene are WSHSY and SAAADI. CDR3 sequence (DNA): TGCGCCAGCAGTGAGTCGGGTTTCCGGTACGAGCAGTACTTC. The encoded protein is CASSESGFRYEQYF.

The table lists this clone with a count of one. As DNA, the CDR3 is TGTGCCAGCAGCCAGGGGTATACCGGGGAGCTGTTTTTT. As protein: CASSQGYTGELFF. The J gene is TRBJ2-2, the V gene TRBV14; D call uncertain. The CDR3 consists of 13 residues. Germline assignment: CDR1 SGHDN and CDR2 FVKESK. The V end lost 3 bases, the J end lost 5 bases, and 7 bases lay between the germline ends.

The V and J genes are TRBV12-5 and TRBJ2-7; D is possibly TRBD1 or TRBD2 (6 bases each). The CDR3 covers 21 residues. Germline CDR1 and CDR2: LGHNT and FRNRAP. V dropped 2 bases and J dropped 1 base, with 30 bases sitting between them. The CDR3 nucleotides are TGTGCTAGTGGTTTGCCGTACCGCTGGGAAAGGGGGGCCGGGCCGTCCTACGAGCAGTACTTC. As protein: CASGLPYRWERGAGPSYEQYF. Based on the CDR3 plus reference TRBV12-5 and TRBJ2-7, the full variable domain is DARVTQTPRHKVTEMGQEVTMRCQPILGHNTVFWYRQTMMQGLELLAYFRNRAPLDDSGMPKDRFSAEMPDATLATLKIQPSEPRDSAVYFCASGLPYRWERGAGPSYEQYFGPGTRLTVT.

The chain uses TRBV19 and TRBJ2-7, with D unresolved. The CDR3 spans 14 residues. V lost 3 bases and J lost 2, with 11 bases in between. In germline, CDR1 is LNHDA, CDR2 SQIVND (reference sequence). Here the CDR3 DNA reads TGTGCCAGTAGTATTCGGACGGGCCCCTACGAGCAGTACTTC. As protein: CASSIRTGPYEQYF.

The J gene is TRBJ1-3, the V gene TRBV11-2; TRBD1 aligns across 7 bases. CDR1 and CDR2 from the germline V gene are SGHAT and FQNNGV. The CDR3 extends over 14 amino acids. After removal of 3 bases from V and 5 bases from J, the junction contained 4 bases not matched to a gene. CDR3 sequence: CASSFGTARNTIYF. The CDR3, as DNA: TGTGCCAGCAGCTTCGGGACAGCCAGAAACACCATATATTTT.

The chain has TRBV28 and TRBJ2-7; D ambiguous. CDR3 size: 11 residues. Germline V gene data show CDR1 as MDHEN and CDR2 as SYDVKM. V was shortened by 7 bases and J by 5 bases, with 9 bases between the two germline ends. The DNA for the CDR3 is TGTGCCAGCACCCAAAATCACGAGCAGTACTTC. Translation: CASTQNHEQYF.

The chain links TRBV6-5 to TRBJ1-5; D ambiguous. V dropped 2 bases and J dropped 2 bases, with 7 bases sitting between them. The CDR3 spans 14 residues. Germline-derived CDR1 and CDR2 are MNHEY and SVGAGI. The CDR3 loop reads CASSYVSRNQPQHF. CDR3 in DNA: TGTGCCAGCAGTTACGTGAGTCGCAATCAGCCCCAGCATTTT.

This clone is a singleton in its sample. The V and J genes are TRBV6-6 and TRBJ1-5; possibly TRBD1 for D (5 bases). The V end was cut by 6 bases, the J end by 7 bases, with 19 bases between. Germline assignment: CDR1 MNHNY and CDR2 SVGAGI (reference sequence). CDR3 length: 15 amino acids. The DNA of the CDR3 is TGTGCCAGCAGACTAGACAGCGGTTGGGTACAGCCCCAGCATTTT. Translation gives CASRLDSGWVQPQHF.

The chain has TRBV7-8 and TRBJ2-7; unclear D gene. Germline-derived CDR1 and CDR2 are SGHVS and FQNEAQ. V was cut by 1 base and J by 6 bases, with 10 bases left in between. CDR3 length equals 13 residues. CDR3 DNA: TGTGCCAGCAGCTTAGTACTATCGGGCGAGCAGTACTTC. Its protein product is CASSLVLSGEQYF.

V usage is TRBV11-2 and J usage is TRBJ2-7; 9 bases map to TRBD2. Germline V gene data show CDR1 as SGHAT and CDR2 as FQNNGV. There are 15 residues in the CDR3. After removal of 5 bases from V and 4 bases from J, the junction contained 9 bases not matched to a gene. CDR3 in DNA: TGTGCCAGCAGCCCGAGCGGGAGGAAAGGGTACGAGCAGTACTTC. It codes for CASSPSGRKGYEQYF.